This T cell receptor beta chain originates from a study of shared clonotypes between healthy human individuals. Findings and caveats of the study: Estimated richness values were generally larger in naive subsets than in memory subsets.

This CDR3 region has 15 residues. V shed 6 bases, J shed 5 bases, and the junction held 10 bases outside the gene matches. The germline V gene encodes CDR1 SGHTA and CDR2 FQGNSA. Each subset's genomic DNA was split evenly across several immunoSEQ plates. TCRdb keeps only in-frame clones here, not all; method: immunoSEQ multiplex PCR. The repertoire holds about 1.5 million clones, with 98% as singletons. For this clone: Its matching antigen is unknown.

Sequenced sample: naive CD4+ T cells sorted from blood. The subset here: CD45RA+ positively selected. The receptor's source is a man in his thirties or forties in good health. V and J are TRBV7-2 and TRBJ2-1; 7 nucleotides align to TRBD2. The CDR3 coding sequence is TGTGCCAGCAGATCGGGCGGGAGTTATCACAATGAGCAGTTCTTC. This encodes CASRSGGSYHNEQFF.